The source of this T cell receptor beta chain is a study of T-cell memory formation after mild COVID-19 (dated by TCRdb to the early 2020s). Turning to the overall study: TCR sequence clusters from the two donors were largely donor specific. In two donors, T-cell clones that expanded and contracted after mild COVID-19 were followed by sequencing TCRalpha and TCRbeta repertoires longitudinally. The cohort comprised two young, previously healthy adult volunteers, one female and one male. Broader findings and caveats from the paper: The detection of some responding clones in pre-infection memory suggests that pre-existing cross-reactive memory T cells joined the SARS-CoV-2 response. Only two mild cases were covered in the study, and larger cohorts including severe cases with pre-infection samples were considered necessary. SARS-CoV-2 specificity was not confirmed for the second-wave clones peaking on day 37. Contracting CD4+ clones appeared mostly in the CM and EM memory subsets, whereas CD8+ clones were enriched in EMRA. Clones contracting from day 15 to 85 had balanced CD4/CD8 phenotypes, while a second wave expanding from day 15 to 37 was biased towards CD4+.

Instrument used: Illumina NovaSeq 6000. TCRalpha and TCRbeta cDNA libraries were built by 5'RACE with constant-segment primers, adding sample barcodes and unique molecular identifiers. Trizol reagent was used to extract RNA from every sample. Amplification of the libraries took two PCR steps, and the second step added a second sample barcode plus Illumina TruSeq adapters. Libraries were sequenced on an Illumina NovaSeq with 2 x 150 bp paired-end reads. Per the authors' processing: With migec v1.2.7, reads were demultiplexed and then collapsed into UMI-guided consensus sequences. Using mixcr v2.1.11, UMI consensuses were aligned to TRA and TRB V and J templates and then assembled into clonotypes. A clonotype was counted as expanded or contracted only when both edgeR and NoisET called the clonotype significant, with the noise models trained on biological replicates. edgeR calls used a false discovery rate-adjusted p below 0.01 and a log2 fold-change threshold of 1. PCA with hierarchical clustering of max-normalized trajectories of the 1000 most abundant clonotypes was used as exploratory dynamics analysis. The CD4 or CD8 phenotype of responding clones was assigned using the separately sequenced CD4+ and CD8+ repertoires. TCRdb reprocessing: public reads trimmed at Q25 with fastp, clones called with MiXCR, in-frame beta chains kept. Every CDR3 protein is listed once, alongside the most common genes and DNA of its rows. TCRdb, not the authors, supplied the V and J calls. This sample has a few hundred thousand distinct CDR3 sequences in its table, and 25% to 30% of those were observed once. The ten largest make up approximately 15% of the sample.

In this sample, this clonotype turned up a few times. Which antigen it targets is not known. No per-base quality is available; no much larger clone lies one base away. Ficoll-Paque density gradient centrifugation was used to isolate PBMCs. Counted from cysteine to phenylalanine, this CDR3 has 20 amino acids. CDR3 DNA is the only sequence kept; it has 60 bases, read in frame from the first base. Germline trimming amounts to 5 bases on V and 2 bases on J, with 16 as the count of junction bases outside the gene matches. The germline V gene supplies CDR1 SGHTA and CDR2 FQGTGA. This receptor was taken from an adult woman who had mild COVID-19 (a few samples of this study predate the infection). The sample titles of this study are shuffled in the database, so cell type and time point are left out; the donor was told from shared clones. The chain is encoded by TRBV7-3 joined to TRBJ2-3; 13 junctional bases match TRBD2. The sample comprised PBMCs or a T cell subset sorted from them (not recorded which). The DNA reads TGTGCCAGCAGCCCTACCGGCGGACTAGCGGGAGTTAGAGACACAGATACGCAGTATTTT. The encoded protein is CASSPTGGLAGVRDTDTQYF.